The present T cell receptor beta chain was sequenced within a study of cytomegalovirus exposure and HLA in healthy donors. Primers: 60 Vbeta forward and 13 Jbeta reverse. Here immunoSEQ multiplex PCR was the method, and the copy in TCRdb shows in-frame clones only, minus some. Seen here are fewer than 200,000 clones, approximately 80% observed once, and the top ten hold under 6%. CDR3 length equals 16 residues. Looked up from germline, CDR1 is MNHEY and CDR2 is SMNVEV (reference sequence). Unmatched junction bases numbered 6, after V lost 4 bases and J lost 0 bases. Donors sampled were nominally healthy, though unrecorded immune exposures were likely. General study points: Specificity of three CMV-associated chains for CMV antigens was verified in vitro. Most TCR sequences proved rare, with some public TCRs found in many donors. Another analysis was done later, and it associated over 15,000 TCR beta sequences with HLA alleles at 0.05 false discovery rate.

Comments on this clone: Its specificity is not known.

Sequencing was carried out using PBMCs. The V gene is TRBV27, the J gene TRBJ2-4; 7 bases map to TRBD1. The receptor was isolated from a woman in her forties or fifties in good health and CMV-seropositive. The CDR3 DNA reads as TGTGCCAGCAGTTCATGGACAGGACTAGCCAAAAACATTCAGTACTTC. Translation: CASSSWTGLAKNIQYF.